The clone carrying this TCR beta chain was picked up one time. Antigen specificity is unknown. Researchers ran the PCR with 60 Vbeta and 13 Jbeta primers. TCRdb keeps only in-frame clones here, not all; method: immunoSEQ multiplex PCR. The table shows 250,000 to 350,000 clones, with 86% occurring only once. The sample comes from a study of cytomegalovirus exposure and HLA in healthy donors. On the study more broadly: Early released data had tens of millions of unique TCRs, all coming from HLA-typed donors. Broader study findings: As a later analysis showed, a missense DCLRE1C variant was linked to trimming of TCR beta V- and J-genes. A later analysis found most CMV-associated TCR beta chains apparently HLA-restricted. Accurate HLA-A and HLA-B prediction from TCR beta sequences was reported for most subjects.

The CDR3 covers 12 residues. Looked up from germline, CDR1 is WSHSY and CDR2 is SAAADI. Trimming took 7 bases from V and 1 from J, leaving 7 bases between them. Sequences were obtained from PBMCs. The sequence was obtained from a man aged 40-55 years in good health and CMV-seropositive. The chain is built from TRBV10-2 and TRBJ1-1; D is possibly TRBD1 (6 bases). The CDR3 DNA follows: TGCGCCAGCATGGGGGCGAACACTGAAGCTTTCTTT. Protein: CASMGANTEAFF.